The 17 T cell receptor beta chains below come from one sample, sequenced in a study of cytomegalovirus exposure and HLA in healthy donors. Both 60 Vbeta primers and 13 Jbeta primers went into the PCR. Some clones are missing from TCRdb's copy, which holds only in-frame ones; the method was immunoSEQ multiplex PCR. The sample has 90,000 to 120,000 clones, 60% to 80% seen once. The specimen was PBMCs. Receptor source: a man younger than 35 in good health and CMV-seronegative.

The chain uses TRBV5-1 and TRBJ2-2; 12 bases align to TRBD1. V shed 4 bases, J shed 6 bases, and the junction held 4 bases outside the gene matches. This CDR3 contains 15 residues. CDR1 is SGHRS and CDR2 is YFSETQ in the germline V gene. The CDR3 here is CASSPGQGAAGELFF. The CDR3 DNA reads as TGCGCCAGCAGCCCGGGACAGGGGGCCGCCGGGGAGCTGTTTTTT.

This clone was picked up one time. CDR3: CASSAGTSGGETQYF. The CDR3 bases are TGTGCCAGCAGTGCCGGGACTAGCGGGGGAGAGACCCAGTACTTC. The chain joins TRBV9 to TRBJ2-5, with 14 positions matching TRBD2. The CDR3 is 15 residues long. The germline gives CDR1 SGDLS, CDR2 YYNGEE. J was trimmed by 4 bases and V by 5 bases; bases with no gene match: 4.

This chain joins TRBV28 and TRBJ2-7; TRBD2 is a possible D gene (6 bases). This CDR3 has 18 amino acids. V dropped 1 base and J dropped 3 bases, with 22 bases sitting between them. Germline lookup yields CDR1 MDHEN and CDR2 SYDVKM. CDR3 sequence (DNA): TGTGCCAGCAGTTTATTAATTAGGGTTGGGACTGAGGTCTACGAGCAGTACTTC. Its translation: CASSLLIRVGTEVYEQYF. The whole variable domain, remainder taken from reference TRBV28 and TRBJ2-7, is DVKVTQSSRYLVKRTGEKVFLECVQDMDHENMFWYRQDPGLGLRLIYFSYDVKMKEKGDIPEGYSVSREKKERFSLILESASTNQTSMYLCASSLLIRVGTEVYEQYFGPGTRLTVT.

The genes are TRBV9 and TRBJ2-2; D is uncertain. Germline CDR1 and CDR2: SGDLS and YYNGEE. This CDR3 has 16 residues. With 0 bases removed from V and 2 bases from J, the gap between germline ends came to 11 bases. The CDR3 loop is CASSVGLQANTGELFF. The CDR3 region has the DNA TGTGCCAGCAGCGTAGGTTTGCAGGCTAACACCGGGGAGCTGTTTTTT. Drawing the rest from reference TRBV9 and TRBJ2-2, the complete variable domain is DSGVTQTPKHLITATGQRVTLRCSPRSGDLSVYWYQQSLDQGLQFLIQYYNGEERAKGNILERFSAQQFPDLHSELNLSSLELGDSALYFCASSVGLQANTGELFFGEGSRLTVL.

This clone has just a few counts. This sample includes further DNA sequences coding for the same CDR3. J is TRBJ1-2 and V is TRBV7-9; tentatively, D is TRBD1 (5 bases). CDR3 length: 13 amino acids. Germline assignment: CDR1 SEHNR and CDR2 FQNEAQ (reference sequence). V lost 0 bases and J lost 8, with 10 bases in between. The chain's CDR3 is CASSLAQGWGYTF. CDR3 nucleotides: TGTGCCAGCAGCTTAGCTCAGGGTTGGGGCTACACCTTC.

CDR3 DNA sequence: TGTGCCAGCAGTGAAGACAGGGTGGGTCAGCCCCAGCATTTT. Translating gives CASSEDRVGQPQHF. The rearrangement joins TRBV6-1 to TRBJ1-5; tentative D call: TRBD1 (6 bases). In germline, CDR1 is MNHNS, CDR2 SASEGT. The V end lost 1 base, the J end lost 6 bases, and 10 bases lay between the germline ends. This CDR3 has 14 residues.

CDR3 sequence (DNA): TGTGCCAGCAGCTTAACTAGCGGGCCCACAGATACGCAGTATTTT. Translation: CASSLTSGPTDTQYF. This chain connects TRBV7-2 to TRBJ2-3; the match to TRBD2 covers 9 bases. Unmatched junction bases numbered 2, after V lost 2 bases and J lost 2 bases. CDR3 length: 15 residues. Per the germline V gene, CDR1 is SGHTA and CDR2 is FQGNSA.

In this sample, this clone turned up once. V gene TRBV9 combines with J gene TRBJ2-2; 7 bases are shared with TRBD2. There are 18 residues in the CDR3. Losses at the gene ends were 0 bases for V and 4 bases for J; bases not matched to a gene: 12. Germline CDR1 and CDR2: SGDLS and YYNGEE. This CDR3 is CASSVGGSVRGSTGELFF. The CDR3, as DNA: TGTGCCAGCAGCGTAGGAGGGTCGGTGCGGGGGAGCACCGGGGAGCTGTTTTTT.

The chain is built from TRBV10-1 and TRBJ2-3, with a tentative D call TRBD2 (6 bases). The CDR3 covers 14 residues. Germline CDR1 reads WNHNN; CDR2 reads SYGVQD (reference sequence). Trimming took off 2 bases at V and 4 bases at J, with 10 bases between the two ends. Written as DNA, the CDR3 is TGCGCCAGCAGTGAGGGGACTCGAGCAGATACGCAGTATTTT. It yields the protein CASSEGTRADTQYF.

For the CDR3, the DNA is TGTGCCAGCAGCTTGGGGCCGCCCTCCTACGAGCAGTACTTC. It is translated as CASSLGPPSYEQYF. The chain is built from TRBV5-5 and TRBJ2-7; D gene ambiguous. CDR1 and CDR2 from the germline V gene are SGHKS and YYEKEE (reference sequence). The length of the CDR3 is 14 residues. Trimming shortened V by 0 bases and J by 0 bases, and 7 bases separated the two germline ends.

The chain combines TRBV6-5 with TRBJ1-2; 9 nucleotides agree with TRBD1. The CDR3 has 15 residues. Germline CDR1 is MNHEY and CDR2 is SVGAGI. V trimming: 0 bases; J trimming: 6 bases; junction bases outside the gene matches: 5. CDR3 bases: TGTGCCAGCAGTTACTCTTGGACAGGGGATGATGGCTACACCTTC. This sequence encodes CASSYSWTGDDGYTF.

The V gene is TRBV25-1, the J gene TRBJ1-2; 8 bases map to TRBD1. The germline gives CDR1 MGHDK, CDR2 SYGVNS. This CDR3 has 14 residues. V lost 4 bases and J lost 8; bases outside the gene matches: 9. The CDR3 region is CASSGGTGGIGYTF. In DNA, the CDR3 is TGTGCCAGCAGTGGGGGAACAGGGGGTATCGGCTACACCTTC.

The chain carries TRBV2 and TRBJ2-3; a weak D match, TRBD2 (6 bases). V was shortened by 6 bases and J by 5 bases, with 18 bases between the two germline ends. CDR3 length: 15 residues. Germline lookup yields CDR1 SNHLY and CDR2 FYNNEI. CDR3 coding DNA: TGTGCCAGCAGATTGGGGGACTCTGGCATAGATACGCAGTATTTT. Its translation is CASRLGDSGIDTQYF. The entire variable domain, with the rest obtained from reference TRBV2 and TRBJ2-3, is as follows: EPEVTQTPSHQVTQMGQEVILRCVPISNHLYFYWYRQILGQKVEFLVSFYNNEISEKSEIFDDQFSVERPDGSNFTLKIRSTKLEDSAMYFCASRLGDSGIDTQYFGPGTRLTVL.

This clone qualifies as medium-sized. J is TRBJ2-1 and V is TRBV6-5; weak D call: TRBD2 (6 bases). The CDR3 is 12 residues long. The V and J ends lost 9 bases and 8 bases respectively, with 14 bases between them. Germline V gene data show CDR1 as MNHEY and CDR2 as SVGAGI. The CDR3 DNA reads TGTGCCAGTAGACGGGGCGGGGATGAGCAGTTCTTC. This codes for CASRRGGDEQFF.

This clone has just one count. The chain has TRBV6-5 and TRBJ1-2, with D unresolved. In germline, CDR1 is MNHEY, CDR2 SVGAGI. The CDR3 consists of 14 residues. The V and J ends lost 6 bases and 7 bases respectively, with 18 bases between them. The CDR3 DNA reads as TGTGCCAGCAGCCGCTCCGGGGTTATGAGTGGCTACACCTTC. This codes for CASSRSGVMSGYTF.

The chain recombines TRBV7-8 with TRBJ1-3; D not resolved. This CDR3 has 15 residues. From germline, CDR1 is SGHVS and CDR2 FQNEAQ. V was trimmed by 5 bases and J by 0 bases, leaving 11 bases between them. As DNA, the CDR3 is TGTGCCAGCAGCCGATATAGCACCTCTGGAAACACCATATATTTT. Its translation: CASSRYSTSGNTIYF.

This rearrangement joins TRBV5-5 to TRBJ2-7; D gene unclear. The CDR3 contains 12 residues. V lost 3 bases to trimming and J lost 6 bases, with 10 bases between them. Germline V gene data show CDR1 as SGHKS and CDR2 as YYEKEE (reference sequence). The CDR3 sequence: CASSSIQSEQYF. CDR3 sequence (DNA): TGTGCCAGCAGCTCGATACAGAGCGAGCAGTACTTC.